Listed here are 2 T cell receptor beta chains from one sample, sequenced in a study of shared clonotypes between healthy human individuals (dated by TCRdb to 2018 to 2020). Library construction relied on the immunoSEQ multiplex PCR assay. TCRdb retrieved this table from immuneACCESS and kept in-frame rearrangements only. Not all clones are present; in checked studies, unresolved V genes account for under half, and no reason is known for the remainder. Present in this sample are about 2.3 million clones, under 95% of which were seen just once. The ten largest account for 0.37% of the sample. The sequencing input was naive CD4+ T cells from PBMCs. The cell subset or site label here, explained by the study, means: CD45RA+ positively selected. The source is a man between 18 and 35 years old in good health. Some clones in this sample may be carry-over from other donors' samples.

DNA of the CDR3: TGTGCCAGCAGTTTACGGCGGGAGACCAACTATGGCTACACCTTC. It is translated as CASSLRRETNYGYTF. The rearrangement links TRBV28 to TRBJ1-2, with unresolved D. The ends were cut back, 2 bases at V and 2 bases at J, with 12 bases in the middle. CDR3 length: 15 amino acids. Germline V gene data show CDR1 as MDHEN and CDR2 as SYDVKM.

The chain has TRBV7-9 and TRBJ2-7; tentatively, D is TRBD1 (5 bases). Germline V lookup: CDR1 SEHNR, CDR2 FQNEAQ (reference sequence). Trimming took 5 bases from V and 3 from J, leaving 20 bases between them. There are 16 residues in the CDR3. The CDR3 bases are TGTGCCAGCAGCCAAGACAGACACGCAACCGGCTACGAGCAGTACTTC. It specifies CASSQDRHATGYEQYF.